The 9 T cell receptor beta chains in this list originate from one sample, sequenced in a study of cytomegalovirus exposure and HLA in healthy donors. PCR employed 60 Vbeta and 13 Jbeta primers. Measured with immunoSEQ multiplex PCR; TCRdb has only the in-frame clones, and not every one. The sample has about 100,000 clones, about 85% seen once. Material: PBMCs. Receptors originate from a young man in good health and CMV-seronegative.

The chain is built from TRBV7-9 and TRBJ1-2, with a weak D call TRBD1 (5 bases). CDR3 length equals 15 residues. CDR1 and CDR2 from the germline V gene are SEHNR and FQNEAQ (reference sequence). The germline V and J ends were trimmed by 5 bases and 7 bases, with 20 bases remaining between them. CDR3 in amino acids: CASSPGTANSIGYTF. CDR3 DNA sequence: TGTGCCAGCAGCCCTGGGACTGCGAACTCGATTGGCTACACCTTC.

This clone was found once. The J gene is TRBJ2-5, the V gene TRBV7-9; 9 bases align to TRBD1. There are 14 residues in the CDR3. V shed 5 bases, J shed 5 bases, and the junction held 6 bases outside the gene matches. Germline-derived CDR1 and CDR2 are SEHNR and FQNEAQ (reference sequence). CDR3 nucleotides: TGTGCCAGCAGCCGTACAGGGGGCAGGGAGACCCAGTACTTC. The encoded protein is CASSRTGGRETQYF.

The chain carries TRBV19 and TRBJ2-7, with D maybe TRBD1 (5 bases). The germline CDR1 and CDR2 sequences are LNHDA and SQIVND (reference sequence). The V end lost 5 bases, the J end lost 3 bases, and 11 bases lay between the germline ends. The CDR3 runs to 13 residues. CDR3: CASSLSGIYEQYF. The CDR3 DNA reads as TGTGCCAGTAGTTTGTCAGGGATCTACGAGCAGTACTTC.

The V call is TRBV19, the J call TRBJ2-7, with D perhaps TRBD2 (6 bases). CDR3 length: 15 amino acids. CDR1 is LNHDA and CDR2 is SQIVND in the germline V gene (reference sequence). The germline V and J ends were trimmed by 2 bases and 6 bases, with 17 bases remaining between them. CDR3 coding DNA: TGTGCCAGTAGTATATACGGCGGGGACCTTGGCGAGCAGTACTTC. Residues: CASSIYGGDLGEQYF.

The rearrangement uses TRBV18 and TRBJ1-5, with 8 bases fitting TRBD1. After removal of 3 bases from V and 5 bases from J, the junction contained 6 bases not matched to a gene. Per germline, CDR1 KGHSH and CDR2 LQKENI. This CDR3 has 15 amino acids. CDR3 protein: CASSPSGTGYQPQHF. CDR3 coding DNA: TGTGCCAGCTCACCCTCCGGGACAGGATATCAGCCCCAGCATTTT.

The rearrangement links TRBV19 to TRBJ2-7, with D possibly being TRBD1 (6 bases). V was trimmed by 5 bases and J by 3 bases, leaving 8 bases between them. Germline-derived CDR1 and CDR2 are LNHDA and SQIVND (reference sequence). The CDR3 is 12 amino acids. CDR3 amino acids: CASSLTGYEQYF. The CDR3 DNA reads TGTGCCAGTAGTTTGACAGGCTACGAGCAGTACTTC.

This clone was recorded a few times. The gene calls are TRBV19 and TRBJ1-1, with TRBD1 matching over 10 bases. CDR3 size: 15 residues. The V gene's germline CDR1 is LNHDA and CDR2 SQIVND (reference sequence). J lost 5 bases, V lost 0 bases, and 3 bases had no gene match. The CDR3 here is CASSIETGGITEAFF. In DNA form, the CDR3 reads TGTGCCAGTAGTATAGAGACAGGGGGCATTACTGAAGCTTTCTTT.

The chain carries TRBV2 and TRBJ2-7, with 15 bases identical to TRBD2. The germline V gene has CDR1 SNHLY and CDR2 FYNNEI. The CDR3 extends over 14 amino acids. The junction had 1 base not matched to a gene; V was cut back by 6 bases and J by 4 bases. The chain's CDR3 is CASRGTSGGYEQYF. The DNA of the CDR3 is TGTGCCAGCAGGGGGACTAGCGGGGGGTACGAGCAGTACTTC.

This clone was recorded a few times. This chain connects TRBV29-1 to TRBJ1-1; D gene uncertain. This CDR3 region has 12 residues. In germline, CDR1 is SQVTM, CDR2 ANQGSEA. Trimming stripped 2 bases from V and 11 bases from J, with 15 bases between. The CDR3 reads CSVERRSTGAFF. Written as DNA, the CDR3 is TGCAGCGTTGAACGGCGGTCCACTGGGGCTTTCTTT. Full variable domain (missing parts from reference TRBV29-1 and TRBJ1-1): SAVISQKPSRDICQRGTSLTIQCQVDSQVTMMFWYRQQPGQSLTLIATANQGSEATYESGFVIDKFPISRPNLTFSTLTVSNMSPEDSSIYLCSVERRSTGAFFGQGTRLTVV.